This T cell receptor beta chain was captured by sequencing in a study of cytomegalovirus exposure and HLA in healthy donors. The repertoire was sequenced with immunoSEQ multiplex PCR; TCRdb's copy has only in-frame clones and lacks some. In the table there are about 120,000 clones, over 75% of which are singletons. There are 16 residues in the CDR3. Deletions cut 0 bases from V and 6 bases from J, with 16 bases between. Germline CDR1 SGHTS, CDR2 YDEGEE. This chain links TRBV5-8 with TRBJ2-1; a possible D gene is TRBD2 (6 bases). The sequence was collected from a woman aged 30 to 39 in good health and CMV-seronegative. Sequencing used PBMCs. The CDR3: CASSLEGGPETNEQFF. In DNA form, the CDR3 reads TGTGCCAGCAGCTTGGAAGGAGGGCCGGAGACCAATGAGCAGTTCTTC.